This T cell receptor beta chain was retrieved from a study of blood T cell repertoires in COVID-19. The repertoire was sequenced with immunoSEQ multiplex PCR; TCRdb's copy has only in-frame clones and lacks some. The data contain 470,000 or so clones, approximately 85% of them singletons. Germline V lookup: CDR1 LGHDT, CDR2 YNNKEL (reference sequence). CDR3 length equals 15 residues. V gave up 6 bases and J gave up 5 bases; unmatched junction bases: 9. The count of this clone is one. The clonotype comes from a human donor in a cohort sampled during active COVID-19. Sequencing used peripheral blood. This chain links TRBV3-1 (or the pseudogene TRBV3-2) with TRBJ1-4; the match to TRBD1 covers 7 bases. CDR3 residues: CASSSQGQLNEKLFF. For the CDR3, the DNA is TGTGCCAGCAGTTCACAGGGACAGCTCAATGAAAAACTGTTTTTT.